This TCR beta chain was identified during a study of Ad26.COV2.S vaccination and SARS-CoV-2 variants. Study details: Of the COV1001 trial arms, the Ad26.COV2.S arm included the donor. Ad26.COV2.S, an intramuscular injection, was given once or twice 56 days apart. The study's findings and limits: The placebo group had lower spike-specific TCR breadth than the vaccine recipients did. The breadth of spike-specific CD8+ and CD4+ T cell responses after vaccination was reportedly substantial.

Germline V gene data show CDR1 as LGHNA and CDR2 as YSLEER. V gave up 1 base and J gave up 10 bases, with 14 bases separating them. The CDR3 covers 14 residues. Produced via immunoSEQ multiplex PCR; TCRdb's table is partial and in-frame only. The repertoire has under 600,000 clones, 89% of them found once; the top ten carry 1.7%. Worth noting for this clone: The antigen is undetermined.

Treatment defined: around 19 received Ad26.COV2.S at low or high dose, single or two shots; roughly 5 received placebo; per-sample allocation not given. Day 63 following the first vaccine or placebo injection was when the samples were taken. The rearrangement joins TRBV4-3 to TRBJ1-3; D uncertain. This sample comprised peripheral blood, obtained in a trial of Ad26.COV2.S vaccine versus placebo. This receptor was obtained from a person aged 18-60 years who received the Ad26.COV2.S COVID-19 vaccine or a placebo. Here the CDR3 reads CASSQGVLQGTIYF. CDR3 in DNA: TGCGCCAGCAGCCAAGGGGTCCTTCAAGGGACCATATATTTT.